This T cell receptor (beta chain) was captured in a study of identifying expanded T cells in peripheral blood (dated 2019 in TCRdb). As for the study more broadly: Technical replicates were generated by sequencing separate aliquots of the same genomic DNA pool, and four replicates were compared pairwise. On the study overall, not on this receptor specifically: The binomial model flagged 0.9 to 1.5 differentially abundant clones between technical replicates but 15 to 17 over two weeks and approximately 18 over approximately four weeks. Both the number of clones called differentially abundant and the false-positive rate were significantly reduced by the beta-binomial model across all healthy-donor time intervals. The authors expected biological variance in healthy repertoires might increase further over much longer intervals such as months to years. In all healthy donors, the variance in clone template counts between samples taken two weeks apart rose significantly as total template count increased.

No immune events, such as infections, were documented for the healthy donors during the collection period. Healthy-donor blood repertoires served as a training cohort to calibrate time-dependent variance in a beta-binomial model of T-cell clone differential abundance. There were roughly 10 healthy donors in the training cohort, of whom 3 were female and 7 were male. An age range of roughly 29 to 70 years, with an average of about 45 years, was recorded for the donors. Whole blood from each healthy donor was obtained from a commercial supplier and was collected at three time points around 15 days apart. For immunosequencing, genomic DNA was extracted from whole blood that had not been sorted. The immunoSEQ Assay, which relies on bias-controlled multiplex PCR amplification of genomic DNA, was used to profile TCRbeta CDR3 regions. As for the authors' bioinformatics: The absolute abundance of each unique TCRbeta CDR3 region was quantified after sequences were collapsed and filtered. Differential abundance was tested with two models: a binomial (Fisher-equivalent) model and a beta-binomial model that adds time-dependent variance fitted from healthy donors. Clones with fewer than 5 combined templates were removed, and a clone was called differentially abundant if the clone's Benjamini-Hochberg FDR was below 0.01. Using the form v = (b*log(k)+a)^2, the beta-binomial variance was modeled as a function of the total template count across the two samples. TCRdb limited this immuneACCESS table to in-frame rearrangements with V and J called. A share of clones is missing; checked studies link under half to unresolved V genes, and the rest is unexplained. V and J calls and clone size are those listed in that table; D and trimming were worked out from the DNA. The sample profile shows 100,000 to 150,000 clones; more than 75% of them were found once. 3.3% of the sample is taken by the ten largest.

The germline V gene (reference sequence) supplies CDR1 WNHNN and CDR2 SYGVQD. The CDR3 covers 13 residues, taking in both the cysteine and the phenylalanine. The read is trimmed to its CDR3 DNA, 39 bases read in frame from base 1. V lost 5 bases and J lost 3 bases; the stretch between them is 7 bases long. In regard to this clone: Its antigen specificity is not known. No base quality values were provided; no much bigger clone lies one nucleotide off.

The sample taken for sequencing was blood. The source is a person between 18 and 75 years old in good health. The chain links TRBV10-1 with TRBJ2-2; the D gene cannot be resolved reliably. This receptor has the CDR3 CASSFADTGELFF. The DNA reads TGCGCCAGCAGTTTTGCGGACACCGGGGAGCTGTTTTTT.